This T cell receptor (beta chain) was documented in a study of blood T cell repertoires in COVID-19. This CDR3 has 15 amino acids. The germline CDR1 and CDR2 sequences are MNHEY and SVGEGT. Trimming at V came to 2 bases and at J to 3 bases, leaving 7 bases not matched to a gene. Sequencing used immunoSEQ multiplex PCR; TCRdb keeps in-frame clones, though not all of them. This table has 310,000 or so clones, 89% appearing once. The TCR was taken from a man between 18 and 29 years old who had recovered from COVID-19. The chain has TRBV6-2 or TRBV6-3 and TRBJ2-7; 7 nucleotides agree with TRBD2. The source material was peripheral blood. The CDR3 here is CASSYEGSGNYEQYF. The CDR3, as DNA: TGTGCCAGCAGTTACGAAGGCAGCGGGAACTACGAGCAGTACTTC.